This T cell receptor beta chain was captured by sequencing in a study of cytomegalovirus exposure and HLA in healthy donors. With 60 Vbeta and 13 Jbeta primers, the PCR was carried out. Using immunoSEQ multiplex PCR, the repertoire was profiled, and TCRdb retains in-frame clones only, with some absent. The table lists 160,000 or so clones, roughly 80% of them singletons. In this sample, this clone turned up a few times. Specimen: PBMCs. This receptor was taken from a woman aged 25 to 45 in good health and CMV-seropositive.

The chain's CDR3 is CASSSVGADPGNTIYF. The CDR3 coding sequence is TGTGCCAGCAGCTCAGTAGGAGCAGACCCTGGAAACACCATATATTTT. V is TRBV5-4 and J is TRBJ1-3; D gene uncertain. Trimming removed 3 bases from V and 2 bases from J, with 15 bases in between. This CDR3 spans 16 amino acids. Germline CDR1 SGHNT, CDR2 YYREEE (reference sequence).